These 5 T cell receptor beta chains originate from one sample sequenced in a study of cytomegalovirus exposure and HLA in healthy donors. The PCR was carried out with 60 Vbeta primers and 13 Jbeta primers. Profiling relied on immunoSEQ multiplex PCR, and the TCRdb table lists in-frame clones only, not all of them. The sample has 150,000 to 160,000 clones, 79% seen once. Sequenced input: PBMCs. These receptors all come from a young man in good health and CMV-seropositive.

The gene calls are TRBV9 and TRBJ2-1, with D possibly matching TRBD2 (6 bases). The length of the CDR3 is 13 residues. V was trimmed by 4 bases and J by 7 bases, leaving 12 bases between them. Germline assignment: CDR1 SGDLS and CDR2 YYNGEE. The CDR3 DNA follows: TGTGCCAGCAGCACACCAGGGAGGAATGAGCAGTTCTTC. Translation gives CASSTPGRNEQFF.

The V call is TRBV6-6, the J call TRBJ2-7; TRBD2 matches 14 bases. The CDR3 length is 15 residues. Trimming cost V 2 bases and J 4 bases; bases outside gene matches: 1. Germline CDR1 and CDR2: MNHNY and SVGAGI (reference sequence). The CDR3 is CASSYGTSGGYEQYF. The DNA for the CDR3 is TGTGCCAGCAGTTACGGGACTAGCGGGGGTTACGAGCAGTACTTC.

This chain connects TRBV30 to TRBJ2-4; TRBD2 is a possible D gene (6 bases). There are 16 residues in the CDR3. With 3 bases removed from V and 0 bases from J, the gap between germline ends came to 15 bases. The germline V gene has CDR1 GTSNPN and CDR2 SVGIG (reference sequence). The CDR3 DNA is TGTGCCTGGAGGCCGACTGGGACTGTAGCCAAAAACATTCAGTACTTC. This encodes CAWRPTGTVAKNIQYF. Full variable domain (rest looked up from reference TRBV30 and TRBJ2-4): SQTIHQWPATLVQPVGSPLSLECTVEGTSNPNLYWYRQAAGRGLQLLFYSVGIGQISSEVPQNLSASRPQDRQFILSSKKLLLSDSGFYLCAWRPTGTVAKNIQYFGAGTRLSVL.

The rearrangement links TRBV2 to TRBJ2-1; D is possibly TRBD1 (6 bases). With 6 bases removed from V and 1 base from J, the gap between germline ends came to 13 bases. The germline CDR1 and CDR2 sequences are SNHLY and FYNNEI. This CDR3 contains 15 residues. CDR3 in DNA: TGTGCCAGCAGACCCGGGACATTTTCCTACAATGAGCAGTTCTTC. Its protein is CASRPGTFSYNEQFF.

The chain employs TRBV7-3 and TRBJ2-7; 8 nucleotides match TRBD2. This CDR3 has 16 residues. V was pared by 5 bases and J by 6 bases, with 15 bases of the junction left unmatched. CDR1 SGHTA and CDR2 FQGTGA come from the germline V gene. The CDR3 sequence: CASSLGRRSTSAEQYF. Written as DNA, the CDR3 is TGTGCCAGCAGCCTCGGACGAAGGTCGACTAGCGCCGAGCAGTACTTC.